Reported below is one TCR beta chain. The clone's antigen remains unknown. No base qualities exist here, and no much larger clone lies one base off it. Per the germline V gene (reference sequence), DFQATT is the CDR1 and SNEGSKA is the CDR2. There are 12 amino acids in the CDR3, from cysteine to phenylalanine inclusive. The retained sequence is limited to the CDR3, 36 bases, with the frame set at the first base. Trimming costs V 6 bases and J 4 bases, and their ends lie 13 bases apart. To prepare the library, multiplex PCR was applied. Sequencing took place on an Illumina HiSeq 4000. CDR3 regions were amplified by Arm-PCR with iRepertoire HTBI primers to construct TCR beta libraries. PCR products were gel purified before sequencing. The published analysis was carried out like this. A total of 60 to 80 TRBV and 14 TRBJ segments were identified across samples and were used for gene usage analysis of CDR3 amino acid clonotypes. COPE and FqMerger were used to merge the filtered high-quality paired reads into contigs. BLAST was used to align contigs to the IMGT TRBV, TRBD and TRBJ reference genes, and CDR3 was defined following IMGT. Any clonotype with a frequency above 0.1% was classified as a highly expanded clone. Shannon entropy was used to measure repertoire diversity, and the Gini coefficient was used to measure V-J evenness. Public clonotypes were defined as clonotypes shared by more than one individual. TCRdb ran its own pipeline on the public reads, namely fastp trimming at Q25 and MiXCR clone calling, and kept in-frame beta chains. One record per CDR3 amino acid sequence lists the most common genes and DNA. TCRdb assigned the V and J calls; the authors' analysis was not used. The sample data list around 250,000 distinct CDR3 sequences, and approximately 20% of these were observed just once. About 20% of the sample lies in the top ten.

The sample originates from a study of regulatory T cells in long-lasting Graves disease (dated by TCRdb to the early 2020s). Regarding the research as a whole: Patients with newly diagnosed Graves' disease had been on antithyroid drugs for under 3 months. The study was registered as a clinical trial and conducted in China. This study used TCR sequencing and RNA sequencing of peripheral blood to compare persistent Graves' disease patients against newly diagnosed Graves' disease patients. A total of roughly 35 samples underwent TCR sequencing: roughly 13 from persistent and some 20 from newly diagnosed Graves' disease patients.

Study-wide conclusions, independent of this receptor: Because the primary lesion, thyroid tissue, could not be accessed, the study looked at peripheral blood alone. Patients with persistent disease shared more public clonotypes (fewer than 3,000) than newly diagnosed patients did (nearly 1,000). Persistent disease showed preferential use of TRBV28, TRBJ1-2 and TRBJ2-5, whereas newly diagnosed disease favored TRBV20-1 and TRBJ2-1. Only the TCR beta chain was sequenced and analyzed. Lower TCR Shannon entropy and fewer highly expanded clones were observed in persistent Graves' disease patients than in newly diagnosed patients, which suggested clonal expansion. As a limitation, the authors acknowledged that the small sample size may reduce accuracy.

The sample's time point label, in plain terms: newly diagnosed GD, antithyroid drugs for less than 3 months. RNA was extracted from PBMCs in TRIzol for both TCR sequencing and RNA sequencing. Graves' disease was diagnosed according to American Thyroid Association guidelines. Patients for the study were recruited at an endocrinology department in Xi'an, China. Each patient gave around 9 milliliters of peripheral blood, collected in an EDTA anticoagulant tube. Ficoll Paque Plus density gradient separation was used to isolate PBMCs, and no further T cell sorting was done. An Agilent 2100 Bioanalyzer and agarose gel were used to assess RNA quality, and a NanoDrop 2000 was used to measure RNA concentration.

The sequence was obtained from a female donor with Graves disease. The rearranged segments are TRBV20-1 and TRBJ2-7, with the D gene too uncertain to name. The sample here was peripheral blood mononuclear cells (PBMCs), taken at new diagnosis, from a patient treated with antithyroid drugs. For the CDR3, the sequence is CSARFNGYEQYF. The nucleotide sequence is given as TGCAGTGCCCGATTTAACGGGTACGAGCAGTACTTC.